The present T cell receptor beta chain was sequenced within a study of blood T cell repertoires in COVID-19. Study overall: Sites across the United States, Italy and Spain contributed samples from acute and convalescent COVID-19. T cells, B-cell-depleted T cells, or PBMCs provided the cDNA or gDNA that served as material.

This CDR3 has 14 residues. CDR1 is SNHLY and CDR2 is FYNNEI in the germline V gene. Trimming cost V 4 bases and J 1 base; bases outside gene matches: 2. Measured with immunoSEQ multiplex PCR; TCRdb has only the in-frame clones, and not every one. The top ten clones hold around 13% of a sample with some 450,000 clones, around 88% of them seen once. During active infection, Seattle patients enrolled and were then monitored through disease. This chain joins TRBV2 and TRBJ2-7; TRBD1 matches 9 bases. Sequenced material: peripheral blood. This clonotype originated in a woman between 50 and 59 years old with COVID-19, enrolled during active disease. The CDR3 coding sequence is TGTGCCAGCAGTGCGGACAGGGGATCCTACGAGCAGTACTTC. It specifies CASSADRGSYEQYF.